What follows describes a single TCR beta chain. These data come from a study of blood T cell repertoires in COVID-19. Authors' methods: The authors estimated nucleated cell counts from reference gene primer amplification. Repertoires were generated with immunoSEQ multiplex PCR, while TCRdb's copy carries only in-frame clones and drops some. The V and J calls and the clone size are those of that table, but D and trimming were determined from the DNA. The table shows fewer than 75,000 clones, with roughly 90% occurring only once. CDR3 length: 18 amino acids. The germline gives CDR1 LNHDA, CDR2 SQIVND (reference sequence). Losses at the gene ends were 7 bases for V and 0 bases for J; bases not matched to a gene: 13.

This TCR was sampled from a human donor in a cohort sampled during active COVID-19. Sample: peripheral blood. The J gene is TRBJ2-1, the V gene TRBV19; 9 bases are shared with TRBD2. The CDR3 DNA sequence: TGTGCCAGTAAGGCTAGCGGGAAAGGTTTGAGCTCCTACAATGAGCAGTTCTTC. It codes for CASKASGKGLSSYNEQFF.